This TCR beta chain emerged from a study of T cells in Graves' hyperthyroidism and ophthalmopathy. Amplified regions were TCR beta CDR3 sequences from RNA transcripts. The TCR CDR3 first-round RT-PCR relied on the HTBI primer set. A single record per CDR3 protein comes from TCRdb applying MiXCR to the multiplex PCR reads. The table lists about 610,000 distinct CDR3 sequences, 14% to 15% of them singletons. In regard to this clonotype: The antigen is not known.

This CDR3 has 15 amino acids. CDR1 is SGHTS and CDR2 is YDEGEE in the germline V gene. Trimming took 0 bases from V and 5 from J; bases not matched to a gene: 5. Study-wide results and limits: Patients with ophthalmopathy were separated from those with stable hyperthyroidism by a 13 V-J model.

The chain is built from TRBV5-8 and TRBJ1-1; 9 nucleotides line up with TRBD1. Sequenced material: blood. This clonotype was obtained from a woman between 40 and 50 years old with Graves' ophthalmopathy. CDR3 sequence: CASSLAGTGITEAFF. The CDR3 DNA is TGTGCCAGCAGCTTGGCCGGGACAGGGATTACTGAAGCTTTCTTT.